This TCR beta chain was sequenced in a study of OX40 agonist ivuxolimab in advanced cancers. In the study overall: As their treatment, patients were administered ivuxolimab, an agonistic anti-OX40 (CD134) antibody. Dose-escalation subjects each had hepatocellular carcinoma, melanoma, renal cell or head and neck cancer. Eligibility rules accepted prior anti-PD-1, anti-PD-L1 or anti-CTLA-4 therapy, and 40% had some. In three patients, partial responses were observed, one with hepatocellular carcinoma and two with cutaneous melanoma.

This clone was seen more than once but under ten times. The V end lost 0 bases, the J end lost 2 bases, and 7 bases lay between the germline ends. CDR1 SGDLS and CDR2 YYNGEE come from the germline V gene. This CDR3 is built from 14 residues. Profiled with immunoSEQ multiplex PCR; TCRdb holds only in-frame clones, not every one. Of approximately 35,000 clones in the sample, about 74% were seen once. The TCR sequence derives from an adult with an advanced solid tumor such as melanoma, head and neck, liver or kidney cancer. The gene calls are TRBV9 and TRBJ2-3; D call uncertain. Sample: CD4+ or CD8+ T cells sorted from blood, taken in a trial of the OX40 agonist ivuxolimab. CDR3 in DNA: TGTGCCAGCAGCGTAGAATGGGCCACAGATACGCAGTATTTT. Its translation is CASSVEWATDTQYF.